This T cell receptor (beta chain) comes out of a study of human T cells and chemical hapten exposure. This clonotype showed up many times. Time point meaning: patch test 2, 6 weeks after DPC sensitization. Documented treatment: therapeutic diphenylcyclopropenone sensitization with weekly scalp DPC. TCRdb re-called the RACE reads with MiXCR, one entry per CDR3 protein. Of about 110,000 distinct CDR3 sequences listed, 9.2% are singletons. This material consisted of whole blood, taken in connection with sensitization to the hapten diphenylcyclopropenone (DPC). This TCR came from a woman aged 40 to 49 with alopecia areata. Some clones in this sample may be carry-over from other donors' samples.

CDR3 protein: CASSLRTGGNYGYTF. CDR3 DNA: TGTGCCAGCAGTTTACGGACAGGGGGCAACTATGGCTACACCTTC. The chain carries TRBV12-3 or TRBV12-4 and TRBJ1-2; 11 bases line up with TRBD1. Germline trimming cut 2 bases from V and 2 bases from J; bases unmatched to any gene: 1. This CDR3 spans 15 amino acids.